This T cell receptor (beta chain) was sequenced for a study of blood T cell repertoires in COVID-19. Study-wide background: There were acute and convalescent COVID-19 samples, and they came from the United States, Italy and Spain.

This clone occurred a few times. In the source study's methods: Amplifying reference gene primers gave estimates of nucleated cell counts. Data came from immunoSEQ multiplex PCR; TCRdb stores just in-frame clones and leaves some out. V, J and clone size reflect that table, while D and trimming were determined from the DNA. The sample consists of approximately 130,000 clones, around two thirds of them appearing once. The J segment lost 5 bases and the V segment lost 3 bases, leaving 6 bases of the junction unmatched. The CDR3 is 14 residues long. CDR1 and CDR2 from the germline V gene are SNHLY and FYNNEI.

The chain links TRBV2 to TRBJ2-7; 8 bases are shared with TRBD2. The sample consisted of peripheral blood. The receptor's source is a woman in her 70s with acute or convalescent COVID-19. DNA for the CDR3: TGTGCCAGCAGTGAGGCGGGACTAGACCACGAGCAGTACTTC. It yields the protein CASSEAGLDHEQYF.